A selection of T cell receptor beta chains follows, all from one sample in a study of Tregs in tolerant kidney transplant recipients. Method: immunoSEQ multiplex PCR; TCRdb's copy keeps in-frame clones and lacks some. The table has about 64,000 clones, around 87% seen once. The sequences come from CD4+ T cells from blood (PBMCs), collected 6 months after the transplant. The receptor set was obtained from a human patient who received a combined kidney and bone marrow transplant. Some of the T cells may derive from the graft donor. CDR3s include the opening cysteine and the closing phenylalanine or tryptophan. Each record gives: CDR3 protein, V gene.

CASSIGLGTLNTGELFF TRBV19
CVRSLVRGSGNTIYF TRBV7-5
CASSLVEYEQYF TRBV7-9
CASSQATRDRAYEQYF TRBV4-2
CASSRTSGGAANEQFF TRBV5-1
CASSQGLGPDTIYF TRBV5-4
CAISESGHTDTQYF TRBV10-3
CASSSGQGGNEQFF TRBV7-2
CASSPRGETQYF TRBV27
CASRLQDRANYGYTF TRBV7-9
CASSSQGSETQYF TRBV5-1
CASSLRVAGYTF TRBV7-9
CSVDRGVYNEQFF TRBV29-1
CASSPWGGSYNEQFF TRBV7-3
CASSVALGGGLNTIYF TRBV9